This T cell receptor beta chain is drawn from a study of blood T cell repertoires in COVID-19. Germline-derived CDR1 and CDR2 are SGHRS and YFSETQ. V lost 3 bases, J lost 1 base, and 6 bases lay in between. The CDR3 contains 13 residues. Here immunoSEQ multiplex PCR was the method, and the copy in TCRdb shows in-frame clones only, minus some. The sample lists 490,000 or so clones, roughly nine tenths occurring once. The sequence was collected from a woman aged 55-75 years who had recovered from COVID-19. Sequencing input: PBMCs or T cells enriched from blood (not recorded which). The V gene is TRBV5-1, the J gene TRBJ2-3, with unresolved D. This chain's CDR3 is CASSSPGTDTQYF. The DNA of the CDR3 is TGCGCCAGCAGCTCCCCTGGCACAGATACGCAGTATTTT.